This TCR beta chain was sequenced for a study of OX40 agonist ivuxolimab in advanced cancers. General study results and limits: Average numbers of expanded clones were greater in CD8+ T cells than in CD4+. In the 0.1-3.0 mg/kg groups, partial responders showed among the lowest expansion.

The V and J ends lost 6 bases and 1 base, in that order; junction bases with no gene match: 10. The CDR3 has 16 amino acids. From germline, CDR1 is KGHSH and CDR2 LQKENI. Clones were sequenced by immunoSEQ multiplex PCR, and TCRdb holds only the in-frame ones, with some missing. The repertoire holds about 15,000 clones, with 85% to 90% as singletons. Individuals having autoimmune disease history or systemic immunosuppression were not enrolled. Details on this clone: Its target is unknown.

The sequences come from CD4+ or CD8+ T cells sorted from blood, collected in a trial of the OX40 agonist ivuxolimab. The chain carries TRBV18 and TRBJ1-1, with TRBD1 identical over 8 bases. The source of this sequence is an adult with an advanced solid tumor such as melanoma, head and neck, liver or kidney cancer. Here the CDR3 reads CASSRTPGQGNTEAFF. Written as DNA, the CDR3 is TGTGCCAGCTCGCGGACCCCAGGACAGGGGAACACTGAAGCTTTCTTT.